This T cell receptor (beta chain) derives from a study of T-cell reconstitution after alpha-beta-depleted transplantation in children. Broader study findings: High day-60 TCRbeta diversity in some patients came from surviving recipient T cells and thymic progenitors. By about two months after transplant, alpha-beta T cells reportedly arose from several hundred graft clones that had expanded. One year after transplant, T-cell counts and diversity came mostly from newly produced T cells.

Unique molecular identifiers featured in how the TCRbeta library was prepared. TCRdb reanalysed the PCR reads using MiXCR and keeps one entry per CDR3 protein. The sample records hundreds of thousands of distinct CDR3 sequences, 10% to 13% being singletons. Comments on this clonotype: Its antigen is unknown.

The CDR3 spans 21 residues. V lost 0 bases, J lost 2 bases, and 11 bases stayed unmatched. Germline values: CDR1 SGHTA, CDR2 FQGNSA. The source material was PBMCs, sampled before TCRalphabeta/CD19-depleted stem cell transplant. The TCR originated in a child aged 2 to 10 with inherited bone marrow failure, due to receive a stem cell transplant. The chain has TRBV7-2 and TRBJ2-3; 16 bases line up with TRBD2. The CDR3 is CASSLAGLAGGPPSVTDTQYF. The CDR3 coding sequence is TGTGCCAGCAGCTTAGCGGGACTAGCGGGAGGGCCCCCGAGCGTCACAGATACGCAGTATTTT.